What follows describes a single T cell receptor beta chain. Germline values: CDR1 MNHEY, CDR2 SVGAGI. V was clipped by 4 bases and J by 4 bases; unmatched bases: 3. The CDR3 length is 13 residues. Original data processing: Estimation of nucleated cell counts relied on the amplification of reference gene primers. Clones were sequenced by immunoSEQ multiplex PCR, and TCRdb holds only the in-frame ones, with some missing. V and J calls and clone size follow that table, whereas D and trimming were derived from the DNA. The repertoire holds some 150,000 clones, with 84% as singletons. The sample belongs to a study of blood T cell repertoires in COVID-19. Turning to the study itself: COVID-19 samples from acute and convalescent phases originated in the United States, Italy and Spain. Sample material is recorded as cDNA or gDNA derived from T cells, B-cell-depleted T cells, or PBMCs.

This sequence was found in a human donor in a cohort sampled during active COVID-19. Sequenced: peripheral blood. The chain combines TRBV6-5 with TRBJ1-2; TRBD1 agrees at 7 bases. The chain's CDR3 is CASSFGTVYGYTF. CDR3 sequence (DNA): TGTGCCAGCAGTTTCGGGACAGTCTATGGCTACACCTTC.